These 8 T cell receptor beta chains were sequenced from one sample in a study of blood T cell repertoires in COVID-19. Repertoires were generated with immunoSEQ multiplex PCR, while TCRdb's copy carries only in-frame clones and drops some. The sample lists roughly 170,000 clones; 78% were seen once. Sequencing was done on a sample of PBMCs or T cells enriched from blood (not recorded which). These receptor sequences come from a woman between 45 and 60 years old who had recovered from COVID-19.

The chain combines TRBV27 with TRBJ1-1, with D possibly matching TRBD1 (5 bases). Trimming shortened V by 2 bases and J by 7 bases, and 17 bases separated the two germline ends. Germline CDR1 and CDR2: MNHEY and SMNVEV (reference sequence). This CDR3 region has 15 residues. The CDR3 reads CASSLRRAGGDEAFF. In nucleotides, the CDR3 is TGTGCCAGCAGTTTACGACGGGCCGGGGGAGATGAAGCTTTCTTT.

This clone was observed a few times. V is TRBV3-1 (or the pseudogene TRBV3-2) and J is TRBJ1-4; D unresolved. CDR3 length equals 11 residues. From germline, CDR1 is LGHDT and CDR2 YNNKEL (reference sequence). Trimming took off 4 bases at V and 5 bases at J, with 2 bases between the two ends. DNA of the CDR3: TGTGCCAGCAGCCTAAATGAAAAACTGTTTTTT. This codes for CASSLNEKLFF.

This clone was recorded only once. V usage is TRBV19 and J usage is TRBJ2-7; 7 bases match TRBD2. Germline values: CDR1 LNHDA, CDR2 SQIVND (reference sequence). The CDR3 has 15 residues. Trimming removed 3 bases from V and 2 bases from J; junction bases left unmatched: 7. The CDR3 region has the DNA TGTGCCAGTAGTATTCGGTCTAGCGGAACCTACGAGCAGTACTTC. The encoded protein is CASSIRSSGTYEQYF. The full variable domain, its missing parts supplied by reference TRBV19 and TRBJ2-7, is DGGITQSPKYLFRKEGQNVTLSCEQNLNHDAMYWYRQDPGQGLRLIYYSQIVNDFQKGDIAEGYSVSREKKESFPLTVTSAQKNPTAFYLCASSIRSSGTYEQYFGPGTRLTVT.

V and J are TRBV4-1 and TRBJ2-1; 7 bases align to TRBD1. Trimming removed 5 bases from V and 8 bases from J; junction bases left unmatched: 15. The CDR3 covers 16 residues. Germline V gene sequence: CDR1 MGHRA, CDR2 YSYEKL. The CDR3 sequence is CASSAPGRGTSHEQFF. The CDR3 region has the DNA TGCGCCAGCAGCGCCCCAGGCAGGGGGACATCCCATGAGCAGTTCTTC.

V is TRBV3-1 (or the pseudogene TRBV3-2) and J is TRBJ2-3, with 8 bases fitting TRBD2. The V segment lost 2 bases and the J segment 6 bases; nucleotides outside the gene matches: 10. The CDR3 sequence is 16 residues long. CDR1 is LGHDT and CDR2 is YNNKEL in the germline V gene (reference sequence). Here the CDR3 reads CASSQPLTSGGDTQYF. The CDR3 bases are TGTGCCAGCAGCCAACCCTTAACTAGCGGTGGGGATACGCAGTATTTT.

The chain employs TRBV27 and TRBJ2-4, with TRBD2 matching 11 bases. The CDR3 is 15 residues long. The V gene end was trimmed by 5 bases and the J gene end by 8 bases; junction bases not matched to a gene: 8. Germline V CDR1 and CDR2: MNHEY, SMNVEV (reference sequence). The CDR3, as DNA: TGTGCCAGCAGTCCGCGAACTAGCGGGAGAGACATTCAGTACTTC. It is translated as CASSPRTSGRDIQYF.

V is TRBV4-1 and J is TRBJ2-5; D possibly corresponds to TRBD1 (7 bases). The CDR3 is 16 amino acids. Germline lookup yields CDR1 MGHRA and CDR2 YSYEKL. Trimming stripped 0 bases from V and 5 bases from J, with 16 bases between. The CDR3 bases are TGCGCCAGCAGCCAAGATCTGGCAGGGGGGTTTGAGACCCAGTACTTC. It specifies CASSQDLAGGFETQYF.

The chain carries TRBV6-5 and TRBJ2-1; TRBD2 agrees at 13 bases. With 10 bases clipped from V and 9 bases from J, the junction kept 3 bases outside the gene matches. This CDR3 region has 12 residues. Per germline, CDR1 MNHEY and CDR2 SVGAGI. The DNA for the CDR3 is TGTGCCATCGGACTAGCGGGAGCTGAGCAGTTCTTC. Its protein product is CAIGLAGAEQFF.